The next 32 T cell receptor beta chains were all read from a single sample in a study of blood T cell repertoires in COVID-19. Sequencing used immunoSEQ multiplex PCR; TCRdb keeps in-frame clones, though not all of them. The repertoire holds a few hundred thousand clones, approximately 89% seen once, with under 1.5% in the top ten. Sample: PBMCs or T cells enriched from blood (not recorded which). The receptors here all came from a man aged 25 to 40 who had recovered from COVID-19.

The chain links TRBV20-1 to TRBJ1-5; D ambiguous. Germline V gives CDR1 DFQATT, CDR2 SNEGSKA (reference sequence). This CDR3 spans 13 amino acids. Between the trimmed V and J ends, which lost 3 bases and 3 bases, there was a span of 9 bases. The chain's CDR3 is CSASGQDNQPQHF. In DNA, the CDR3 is TGCAGTGCTAGTGGGCAAGACAATCAGCCCCAGCATTTT.

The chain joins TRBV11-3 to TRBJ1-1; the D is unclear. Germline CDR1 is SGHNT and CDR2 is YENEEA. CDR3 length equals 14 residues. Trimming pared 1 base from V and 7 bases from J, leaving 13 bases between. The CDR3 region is CASSLGVQADEAFF. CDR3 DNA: TGTGCCAGCAGCTTAGGTGTGCAGGCTGATGAAGCTTTCTTT.

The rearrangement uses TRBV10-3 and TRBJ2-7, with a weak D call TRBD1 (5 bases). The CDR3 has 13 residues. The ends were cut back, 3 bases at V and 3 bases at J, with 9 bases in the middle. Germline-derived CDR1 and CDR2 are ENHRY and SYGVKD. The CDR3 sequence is CAISDRAVYEQYF. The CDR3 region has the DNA TGTGCCATCAGTGACAGGGCCGTCTACGAGCAGTACTTC.

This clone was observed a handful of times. CDR3 loop: CASSDPSITGELFF. CDR3 DNA: TGTGCCAGCAGCGACCCTTCTATAACCGGGGAGCTGTTTTTT. The chain combines TRBV9 with TRBJ2-2; D is undetermined. Trimming stripped 3 bases from V and 5 bases from J, with 11 bases between. Germline V gene data show CDR1 as SGDLS and CDR2 as YYNGEE. CDR3 length: 14 amino acids.

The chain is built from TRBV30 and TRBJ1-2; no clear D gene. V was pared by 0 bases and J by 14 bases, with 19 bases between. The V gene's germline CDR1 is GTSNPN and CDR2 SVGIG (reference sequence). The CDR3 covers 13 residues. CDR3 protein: CAWSVLIPDFTTF. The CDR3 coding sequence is TGTGCCTGGAGTGTACTAATCCCCGATTTCACTACCTTC.

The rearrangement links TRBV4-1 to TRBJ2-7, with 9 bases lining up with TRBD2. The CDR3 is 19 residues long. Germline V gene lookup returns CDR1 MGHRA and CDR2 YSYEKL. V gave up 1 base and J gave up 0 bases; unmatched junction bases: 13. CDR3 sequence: CASSQVGGGALISSYEQYF. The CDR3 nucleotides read TGCGCCAGCAGCCAAGTGGGCGGGGGGGCCCTAATCAGCTCCTACGAGCAGTACTTC.

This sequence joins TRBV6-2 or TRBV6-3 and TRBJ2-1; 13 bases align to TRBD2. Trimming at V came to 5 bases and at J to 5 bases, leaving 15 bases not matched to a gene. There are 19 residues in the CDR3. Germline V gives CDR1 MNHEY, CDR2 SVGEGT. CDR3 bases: TGTGCCAGCAGTCTCGGGAGCCGACTAGCGGGGGGCCAGGACAATGAGCAGTTCTTC. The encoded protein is CASSLGSRLAGGQDNEQFF.

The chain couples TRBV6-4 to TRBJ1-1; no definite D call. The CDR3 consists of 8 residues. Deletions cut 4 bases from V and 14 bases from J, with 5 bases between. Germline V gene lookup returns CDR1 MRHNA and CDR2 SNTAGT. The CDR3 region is CASSGGFF. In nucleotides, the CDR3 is TGTGCCAGCAGTGGCGGCTTCTTT.

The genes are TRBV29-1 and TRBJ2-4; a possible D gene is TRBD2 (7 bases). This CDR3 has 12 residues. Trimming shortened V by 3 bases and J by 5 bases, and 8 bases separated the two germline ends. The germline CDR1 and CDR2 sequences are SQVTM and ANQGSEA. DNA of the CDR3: TGCAGCGTTGACGGGGGGCAAAACATTCAGTACTTC. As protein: CSVDGGQNIQYF.

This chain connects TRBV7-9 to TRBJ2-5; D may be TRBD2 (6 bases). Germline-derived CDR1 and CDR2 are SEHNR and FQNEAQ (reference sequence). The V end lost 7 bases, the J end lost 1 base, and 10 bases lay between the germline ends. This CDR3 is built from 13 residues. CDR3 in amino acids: CASKRDSQETQYF. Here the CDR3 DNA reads TGTGCCAGCAAGAGGGACTCCCAAGAGACCCAGTACTTC.

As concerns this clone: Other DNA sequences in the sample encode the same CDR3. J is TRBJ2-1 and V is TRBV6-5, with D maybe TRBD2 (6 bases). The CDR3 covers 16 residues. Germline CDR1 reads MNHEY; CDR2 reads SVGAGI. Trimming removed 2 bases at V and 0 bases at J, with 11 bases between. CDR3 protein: CASSYLAGSSYNEQFF. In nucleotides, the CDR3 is TGTGCCAGCAGTTACCTCGCGGGAAGCTCCTACAATGAGCAGTTCTTC.

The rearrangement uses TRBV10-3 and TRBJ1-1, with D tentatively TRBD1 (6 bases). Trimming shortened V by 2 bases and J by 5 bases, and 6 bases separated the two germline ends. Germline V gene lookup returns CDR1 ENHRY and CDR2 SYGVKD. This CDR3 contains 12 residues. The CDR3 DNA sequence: TGTGCCATCAGTGAGAGGGGGACTGAAGCTTTCTTT. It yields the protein CAISERGTEAFF.

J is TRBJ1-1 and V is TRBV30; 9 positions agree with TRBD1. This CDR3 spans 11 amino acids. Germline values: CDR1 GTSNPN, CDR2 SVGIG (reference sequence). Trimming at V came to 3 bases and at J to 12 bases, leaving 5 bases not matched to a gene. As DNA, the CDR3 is TGTGCCTGGAGCATACAGGGGGCTTCTTTCTTT. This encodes CAWSIQGASFF.

This CDR3 reads CASRQGLRETQYF. The CDR3 coding sequence is TGTGCCAGCAGACAGGGGCTCAGGGAGACCCAGTACTTC. This rearrangement joins TRBV4-2 to TRBJ2-5; 7 bases fit TRBD1. Germline trimming cut 6 bases from V and 5 bases from J; bases unmatched to any gene: 6. The length of the CDR3 is 13 residues. CDR1 is LGHNA and CDR2 is YNFKEQ in the germline V gene.

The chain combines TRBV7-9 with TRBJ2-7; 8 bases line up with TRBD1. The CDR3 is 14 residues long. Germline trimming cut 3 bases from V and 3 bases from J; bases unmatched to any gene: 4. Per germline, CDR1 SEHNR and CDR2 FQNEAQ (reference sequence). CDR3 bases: TGTGCCAGCAGCTTTGGACAGGGCTACTACGAGCAGTACTTC. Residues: CASSFGQGYYEQYF. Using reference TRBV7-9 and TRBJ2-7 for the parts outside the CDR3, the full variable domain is DTGVSQNPRHKITKRGQNVTFRCDPISEHNRLYWYRQTLGQGPEFLTYFQNEAQLEKSRLLSDRFSAERPKGSFSTLEIQRTEQGDSAMYLCASSFGQGYYEQYFGPGTRLTVT.

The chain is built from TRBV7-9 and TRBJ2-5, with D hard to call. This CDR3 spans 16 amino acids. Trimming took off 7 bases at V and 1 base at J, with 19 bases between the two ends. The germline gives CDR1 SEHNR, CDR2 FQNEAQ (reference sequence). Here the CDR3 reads CASTSFVRSGQETQYF. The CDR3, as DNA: TGTGCCAGCACCTCTTTCGTGAGATCCGGCCAAGAGACCCAGTACTTC.

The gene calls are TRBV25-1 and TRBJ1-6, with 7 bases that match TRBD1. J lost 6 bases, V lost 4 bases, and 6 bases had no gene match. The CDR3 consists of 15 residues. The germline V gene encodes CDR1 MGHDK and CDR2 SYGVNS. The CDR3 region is CASSVTGVGNSPLHF. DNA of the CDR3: TGTGCCAGCAGTGTAACAGGGGTGGGTAATTCACCCCTCCACTTT.

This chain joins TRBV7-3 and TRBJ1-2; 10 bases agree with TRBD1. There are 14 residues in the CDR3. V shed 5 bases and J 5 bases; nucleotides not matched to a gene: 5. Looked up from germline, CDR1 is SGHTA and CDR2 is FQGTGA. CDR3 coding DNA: TGTGCCAGCAGCGACAGGGGGCGAGATTATGGCTACACCTTC. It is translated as CASSDRGRDYGYTF.

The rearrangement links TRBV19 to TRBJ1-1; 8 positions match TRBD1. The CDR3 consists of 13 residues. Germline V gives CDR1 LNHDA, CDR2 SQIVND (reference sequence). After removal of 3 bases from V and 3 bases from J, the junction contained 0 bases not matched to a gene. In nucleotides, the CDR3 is TGTGCCAGTAGTATGGACAGGGACACTGAAGCTTTCTTT. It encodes CASSMDRDTEAFF.

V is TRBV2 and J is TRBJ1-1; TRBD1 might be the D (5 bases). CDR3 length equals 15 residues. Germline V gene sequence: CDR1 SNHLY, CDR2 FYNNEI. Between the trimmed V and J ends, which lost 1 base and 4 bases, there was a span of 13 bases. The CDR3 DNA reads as TGTGCCAGCAGTGAAGAGGGGCTGTTAGGCACTGAAGCTTTCTTT. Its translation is CASSEEGLLGTEAFF.

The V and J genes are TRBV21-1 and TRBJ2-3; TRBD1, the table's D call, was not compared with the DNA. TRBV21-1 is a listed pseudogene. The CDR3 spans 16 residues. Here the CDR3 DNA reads TGTGCCAGCAGCAAATTCGGTTGGCAGGGAACAGATACGCAGTATTTT. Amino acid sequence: CASSKFGWQGTDTQYF.

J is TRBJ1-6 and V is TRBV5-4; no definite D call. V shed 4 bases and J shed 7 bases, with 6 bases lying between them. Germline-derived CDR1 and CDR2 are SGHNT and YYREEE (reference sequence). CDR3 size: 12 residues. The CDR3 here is CASSLQNSPLHF. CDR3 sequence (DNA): TGTGCCAGCAGCCTACAGAATTCACCCCTCCACTTT.

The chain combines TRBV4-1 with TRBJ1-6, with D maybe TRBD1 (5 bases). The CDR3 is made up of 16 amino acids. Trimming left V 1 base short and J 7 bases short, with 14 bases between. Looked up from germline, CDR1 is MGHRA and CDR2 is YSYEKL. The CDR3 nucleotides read TGCGCCAGCAGCCAAGTAAGTGTGGACACGAATTCACCCCTCCACTTT. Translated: CASSQVSVDTNSPLHF.

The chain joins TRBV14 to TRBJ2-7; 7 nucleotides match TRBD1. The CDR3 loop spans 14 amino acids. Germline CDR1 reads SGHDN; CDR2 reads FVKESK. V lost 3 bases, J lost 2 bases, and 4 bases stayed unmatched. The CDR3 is CASSHRQGPYEQYF. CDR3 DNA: TGTGCCAGCAGCCATAGACAGGGCCCCTACGAGCAGTACTTC.

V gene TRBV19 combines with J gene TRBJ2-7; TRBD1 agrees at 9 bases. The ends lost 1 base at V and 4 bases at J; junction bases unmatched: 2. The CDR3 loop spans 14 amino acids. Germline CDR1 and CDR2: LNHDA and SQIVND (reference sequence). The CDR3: CASSIGTGEYEQYF. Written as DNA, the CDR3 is TGTGCCAGTAGTATAGGGACAGGGGAATACGAGCAGTACTTC.

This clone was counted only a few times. CDR3 nucleotides: TGCGCCAGCAGCCACCAGGGGGTGACTGAAGCTTTCTTT. Residues: CASSHQGVTEAFF. This chain joins TRBV4-1 and TRBJ1-1, with TRBD1 identical over 7 bases. J was trimmed by 5 bases and V by 3 bases; bases with no gene match: 3. Germline values: CDR1 MGHRA, CDR2 YSYEKL. This CDR3 has 13 amino acids.

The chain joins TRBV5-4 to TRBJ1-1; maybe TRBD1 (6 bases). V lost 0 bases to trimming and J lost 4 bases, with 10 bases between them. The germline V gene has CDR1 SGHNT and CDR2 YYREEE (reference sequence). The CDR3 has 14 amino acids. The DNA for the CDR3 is TGTGCCAGCAGCTTGGGGCAGGGGCTCACTGAAGCTTTCTTT. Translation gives CASSLGQGLTEAFF.

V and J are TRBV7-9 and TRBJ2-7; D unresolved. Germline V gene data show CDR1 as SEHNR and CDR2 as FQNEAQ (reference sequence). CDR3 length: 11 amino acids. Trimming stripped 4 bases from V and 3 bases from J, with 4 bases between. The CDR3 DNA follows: TGTGCCAGCAGCTCCATCTACGAGCAGTACTTC. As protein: CASSSIYEQYF.

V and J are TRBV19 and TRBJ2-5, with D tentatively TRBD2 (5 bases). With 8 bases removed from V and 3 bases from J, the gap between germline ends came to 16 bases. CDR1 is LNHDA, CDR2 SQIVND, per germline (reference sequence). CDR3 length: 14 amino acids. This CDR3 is CASSIAGGKETQYF. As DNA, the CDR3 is TGTGCCAGTTCTATTGCGGGCGGTAAAGAGACCCAGTACTTC.

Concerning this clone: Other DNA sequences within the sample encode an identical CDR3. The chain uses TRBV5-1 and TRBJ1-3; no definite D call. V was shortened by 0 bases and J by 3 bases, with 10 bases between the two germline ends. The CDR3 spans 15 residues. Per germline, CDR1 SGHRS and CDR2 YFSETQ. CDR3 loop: CASSLDGGSGNTIYF. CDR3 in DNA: TGCGCCAGCAGCTTGGATGGAGGGAGTGGAAACACCATATATTTT.

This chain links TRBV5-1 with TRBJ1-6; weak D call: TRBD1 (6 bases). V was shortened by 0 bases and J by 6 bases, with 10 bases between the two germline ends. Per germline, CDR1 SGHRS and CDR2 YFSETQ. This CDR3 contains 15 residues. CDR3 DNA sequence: TGCGCCAGCAGCTTGGGGACAGTTCTTAATTCACCCCTCCACTTT. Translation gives CASSLGTVLNSPLHF.

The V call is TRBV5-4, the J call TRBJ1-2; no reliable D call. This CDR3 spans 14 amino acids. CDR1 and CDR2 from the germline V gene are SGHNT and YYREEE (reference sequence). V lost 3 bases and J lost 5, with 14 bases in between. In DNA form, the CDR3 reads TGTGCCAGCAGCTCCGGGAAGGTCGAATATGGCTACACCTTC. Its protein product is CASSSGKVEYGYTF.